This note documents a single T cell receptor (beta chain) sequence. Antigen unknown. This entry belongs to a study of radiation and T cells in renal cell carcinoma. General observations from the study: Top tumor clonotypes rose in blood 2 weeks post-radiation, then contracted.

Described time point: baseline pretreatment blood. Stated treatment: 15 Gy SBRT to primary tumor, nephrectomy 4 weeks later. Blood was sampled at baseline, 2 weeks and 4 weeks after SBRT. Clear cell pathology was present in this patient's renal cell carcinoma. Generated by immunoSEQ multiplex PCR, the TCRdb table keeps only in-frame clones and is missing some. This sample has 110,000 to 150,000 clones, with around 78% found just once. Trimming at V came to 0 bases and at J to 5 bases, leaving 1 base not matched to a gene. The CDR3 spans 13 residues. Germline V lookup: CDR1 SGHRS, CDR2 YFSETQ. The starting material was blood, obtained from a patient whose treatment included radiotherapy and nephrectomy. The source of this sequence is a woman between 50 and 59 years old with renal cell carcinoma. This rearrangement joins TRBV5-1 to TRBJ1-1, with TRBD1 identical over 7 bases. The DNA for the CDR3 is TGCGCCAGCAGCTTGGCGACAGGGACTGAAGCTTTCTTT. Its translation: CASSLATGTEAFF.